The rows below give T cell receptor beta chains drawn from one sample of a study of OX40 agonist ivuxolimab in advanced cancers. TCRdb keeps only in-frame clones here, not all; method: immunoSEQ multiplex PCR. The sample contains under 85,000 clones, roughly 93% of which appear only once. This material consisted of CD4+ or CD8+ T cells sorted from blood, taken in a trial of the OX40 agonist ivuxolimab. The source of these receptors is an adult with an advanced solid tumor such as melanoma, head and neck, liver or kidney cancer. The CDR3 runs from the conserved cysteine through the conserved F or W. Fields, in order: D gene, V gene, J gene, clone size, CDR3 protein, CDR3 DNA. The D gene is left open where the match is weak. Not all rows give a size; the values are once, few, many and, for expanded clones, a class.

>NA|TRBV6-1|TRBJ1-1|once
CASEWPGEGTEAFF
TGTGCCAGCGAGTGGCCCGGGGAGGGCACTGAAGCTTTCTTT
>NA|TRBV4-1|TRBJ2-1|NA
CASSATGGSYNEQFF
TGCGCCAGCAGCGCAACAGGAGGATCCTACAATGAGCAGTTCTTC
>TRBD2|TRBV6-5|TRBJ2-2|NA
CASSPGGTGELFF
TGTGCCAGCAGTCCGGGGGGAACCGGGGAGCTGTTTTTT
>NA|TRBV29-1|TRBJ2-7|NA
CSVKGGRMLSYEQYF
TGCAGCGTCAAGGGGGGACGTATGCTTTCCTACGAGCAGTACTTC
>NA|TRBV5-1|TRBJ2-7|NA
CASSLVEGAYEQYF
TGCGCCAGCAGCTTGGTAGAAGGGGCCTACGAGCAGTACTTC
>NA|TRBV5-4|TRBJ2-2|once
CAVERVTGELFF
TGTGCCGTCGAGAGGGTAACCGGGGAGCTGTTTTTT
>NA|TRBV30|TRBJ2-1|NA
CAWSVTRGSYDEQFF
TGTGCCTGGAGTGTAACCAGGGGATCCTACGATGAGCAGTTCTTC
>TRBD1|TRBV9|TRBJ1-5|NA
CASSAGQGGGQPQHF
TGTGCCAGCAGCGCCGGACAGGGGGGTGGACAGCCCCAGCATTTT
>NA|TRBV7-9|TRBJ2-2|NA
CASSSSSTGELFF
TGTGCCAGCAGCTCCTCTAGCACCGGGGAGCTGTTTTTT
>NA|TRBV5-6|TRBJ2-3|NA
CASSLLPDTQYF
TGTGCCAGCAGCTTGTTGCCAGATACGCAGTATTTT
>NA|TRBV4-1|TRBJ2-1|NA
CASSQVAGQYNEQFF
TGCGCCAGCAGCCAAGTCGCGGGACAGTACAATGAGCAGTTCTTC
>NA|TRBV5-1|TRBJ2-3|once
CASSLFPGETDTQYF
TGCGCCAGCAGCTTGTTTCCGGGGGAGACAGATACGCAGTATTTT
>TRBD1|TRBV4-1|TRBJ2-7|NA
CASRPGVQGSYEQYF
TGCGCCAGCAGACCCGGAGTACAGGGGTCCTACGAGCAGTACTTC
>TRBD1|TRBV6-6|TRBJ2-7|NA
CASSPTGIEQYF
TGTGCCAGCAGCCCGACAGGGATCGAGCAGTACTTC
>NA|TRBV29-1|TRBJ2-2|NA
CSVESAGELFF
TGCAGCGTTGAAAGCGCCGGGGAGCTGTTTTTT
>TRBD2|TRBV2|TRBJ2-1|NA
CASMPIAGSSYNEQFF
TGTGCCAGCATGCCCATAGCGGGAAGCTCCTACAATGAGCAGTTCTTC